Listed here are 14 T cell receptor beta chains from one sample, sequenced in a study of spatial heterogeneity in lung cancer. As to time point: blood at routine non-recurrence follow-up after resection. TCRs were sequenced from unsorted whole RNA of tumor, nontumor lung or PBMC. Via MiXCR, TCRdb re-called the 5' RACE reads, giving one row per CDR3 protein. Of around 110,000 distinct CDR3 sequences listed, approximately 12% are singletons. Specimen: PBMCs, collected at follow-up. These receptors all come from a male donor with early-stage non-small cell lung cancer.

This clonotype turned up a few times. CDR3 in amino acids: CASSVGGGSPLHF. The CDR3 region has the DNA TGTGCCAGCAGCGTAGGGGGGGGTTCACCCCTCCACTTT. The chain joins TRBV9 to TRBJ1-6, with D maybe TRBD1 (5 bases). Germline V gene data show CDR1 as SGDLS and CDR2 as YYNGEE. The CDR3 is 13 residues long. The V end was cut by 0 bases, the J end by 9 bases, with 7 bases between.

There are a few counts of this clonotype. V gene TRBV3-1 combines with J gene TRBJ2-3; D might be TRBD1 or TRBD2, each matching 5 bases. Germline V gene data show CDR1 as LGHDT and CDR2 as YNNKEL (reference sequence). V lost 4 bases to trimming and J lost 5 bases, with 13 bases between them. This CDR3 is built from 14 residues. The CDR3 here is CASSPPQGVDTQYF. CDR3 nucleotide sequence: TGTGCCAGCAGCCCACCGCAGGGAGTAGATACGCAGTATTTT.

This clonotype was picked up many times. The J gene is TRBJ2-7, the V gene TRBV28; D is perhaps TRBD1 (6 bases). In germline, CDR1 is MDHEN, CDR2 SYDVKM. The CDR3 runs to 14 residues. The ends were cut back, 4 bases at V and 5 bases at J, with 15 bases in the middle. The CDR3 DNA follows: TGTGCCAGCAGTTCACAGGGTTTTCCCGACGAGCAGTACTTC. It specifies CASSSQGFPDEQYF.

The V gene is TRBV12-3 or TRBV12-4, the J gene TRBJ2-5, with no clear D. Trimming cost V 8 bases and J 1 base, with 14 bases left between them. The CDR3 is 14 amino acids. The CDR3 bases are TGTGCCAGCTCTTTGGGGTCTATCCAAGAGACCCAGTACTTC. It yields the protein CASSLGSIQETQYF.

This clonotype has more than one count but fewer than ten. The CDR3 protein is CASSHQGTGELFF. DNA of the CDR3: TGTGCCAGCAGCCATCAGGGGACCGGGGAGCTGTTTTTT. The V and J genes are TRBV7-8 and TRBJ2-2; possibly TRBD1 for D (6 bases). The CDR3 covers 13 residues. Germline V gene sequence: CDR1 SGHVS, CDR2 FQNEAQ. Trimming left V 5 bases short and J 5 bases short, with 9 bases between.

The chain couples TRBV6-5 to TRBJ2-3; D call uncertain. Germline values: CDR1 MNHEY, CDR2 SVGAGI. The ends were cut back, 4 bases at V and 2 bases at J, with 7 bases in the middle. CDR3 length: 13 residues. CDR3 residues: CASSLYFTDTQYF. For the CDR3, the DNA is TGTGCCAGCAGTTTATATTTCACAGATACGCAGTATTTT.

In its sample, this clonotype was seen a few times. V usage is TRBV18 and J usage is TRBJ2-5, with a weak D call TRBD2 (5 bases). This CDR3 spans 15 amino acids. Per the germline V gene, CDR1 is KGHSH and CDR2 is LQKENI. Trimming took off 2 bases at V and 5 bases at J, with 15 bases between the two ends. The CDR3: CASSPARADGETQYF. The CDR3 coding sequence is TGTGCCAGCTCACCAGCAAGAGCGGATGGGGAGACCCAGTACTTC.

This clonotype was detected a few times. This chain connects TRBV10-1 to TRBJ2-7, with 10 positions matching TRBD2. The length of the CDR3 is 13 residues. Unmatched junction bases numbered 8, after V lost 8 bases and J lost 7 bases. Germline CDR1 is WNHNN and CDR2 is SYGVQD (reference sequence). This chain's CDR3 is CASQSGGAQEQYF. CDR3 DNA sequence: TGCGCCAGCCAAAGCGGGGGGGCCCAGGAGCAGTACTTC.

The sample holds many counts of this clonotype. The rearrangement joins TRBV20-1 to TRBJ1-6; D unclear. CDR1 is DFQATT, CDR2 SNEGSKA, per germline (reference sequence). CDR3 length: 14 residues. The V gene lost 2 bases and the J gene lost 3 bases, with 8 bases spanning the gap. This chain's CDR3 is CSARRPGYNSPLHF. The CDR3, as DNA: TGCAGTGCTAGAAGGCCAGGCTATAATTCACCCCTCCACTTT.

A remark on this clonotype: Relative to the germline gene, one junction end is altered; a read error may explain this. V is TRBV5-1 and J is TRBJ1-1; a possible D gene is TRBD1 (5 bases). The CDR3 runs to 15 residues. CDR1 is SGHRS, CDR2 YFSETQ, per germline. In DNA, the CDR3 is TGCGCCAGCAGTCCTGACAGACCTCTGAACATTGAAGCTTTCTTT. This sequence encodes CASSPDRPLNIEAFF.

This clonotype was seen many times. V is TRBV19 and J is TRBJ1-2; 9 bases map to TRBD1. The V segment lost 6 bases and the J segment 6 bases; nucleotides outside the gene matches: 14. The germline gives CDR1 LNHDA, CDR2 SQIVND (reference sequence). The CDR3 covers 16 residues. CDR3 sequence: CASSPGTGNTRDGYTF. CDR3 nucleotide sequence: TGTGCCAGTAGCCCCGGGACAGGGAACACGAGAGATGGCTACACCTTC.

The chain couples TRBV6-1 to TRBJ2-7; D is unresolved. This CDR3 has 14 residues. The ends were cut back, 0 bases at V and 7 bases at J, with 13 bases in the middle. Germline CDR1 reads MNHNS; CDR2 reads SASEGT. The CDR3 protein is CASSEAVYRTEQYF. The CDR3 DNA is TGTGCCAGCAGTGAAGCAGTCTATCGTACGGAGCAGTACTTC.

CDR3 amino acids: CSVEGRQGAGYEQYF. DNA for the CDR3: TGCAGCGTTGAGGGCCGTCAGGGGGCTGGGTACGAGCAGTACTTC. The V and J genes are TRBV29-1 and TRBJ2-7, with 8 bases identical to TRBD1. The CDR3 covers 15 residues. The germline gives CDR1 SQVTM, CDR2 ANQGSEA. The junction had 11 bases not matched to a gene; V was cut back by 3 bases and J by 4 bases.

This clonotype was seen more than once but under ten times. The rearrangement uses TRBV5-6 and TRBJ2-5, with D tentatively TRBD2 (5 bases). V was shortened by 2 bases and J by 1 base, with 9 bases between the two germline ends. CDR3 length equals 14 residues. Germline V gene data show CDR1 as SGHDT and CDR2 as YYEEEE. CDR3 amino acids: CASSFGGLQETQYF. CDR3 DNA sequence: TGTGCCAGCAGCTTCGGAGGACTCCAAGAGACCCAGTACTTC.